This TCR beta chain was identified in a study of T cells in Graves' hyperthyroidism and ophthalmopathy. Notes on the study in general: In the analysis, a 13 V-J model separated ophthalmopathy from stable hyperthyroidism. In the blood, most expanded thyroid clonotypes above 0.001 appeared as well.

As concerns this clonotype: Antigen specificity is unknown. Mismatch with germline at one junction end may stem from a read error.

CDR1 and CDR2 from the germline V gene are SQVTM and ANQGSEA. The CDR3 consists of 14 residues. Amplification of TCR beta CDR3 regions was performed using RNA transcripts as template. Carried out on the TCR CDR3, a first-round RT-PCR used the HTBI primer set. TCRdb passed the multiplex PCR reads through MiXCR, listing each CDR3 protein once. The data contain around 620,000 distinct CDR3 sequences, roughly 50% of them singletons. Diagnosis relied on clinical symptoms, serum thyroxine and TRAb, thyroid ultrasound and orbital computed tomography. What was sequenced was peripheral blood or thyroid tissue (not recorded which). J is TRBJ2-6 and V is TRBV29-1, with 9 bases lining up with TRBD1. This receptor was taken from an adult woman with Graves' disease, either hyperthyroidism or ophthalmopathy (not recorded which). The CDR3 DNA is TGCAGCGTCCGGGGGACAGGGAGGGCTAACGTCCTGACTTTC. Protein product: CSVRGTGRANVLTF.